Presented here are 9 T cell receptor beta chains from one specimen sequenced in a study of blood T cell repertoires in COVID-19. Sequencing was performed with immunoSEQ multiplex PCR; in TCRdb, only in-frame clones are kept and a portion is missing. The data show 150,000 to 200,000 clones, approximately 87% seen once. The sequenced sample consisted of peripheral blood. These receptor sequences come from a woman in her 70s with COVID-19, enrolled during active disease.

The V call is TRBV5-4, the J call TRBJ2-3, with 8 bases lining up with TRBD2. The V gene end was trimmed by 2 bases and the J gene end by 4 bases; junction bases not matched to a gene: 6. The CDR3 totals 15 residues. Germline V lookup: CDR1 SGHNT, CDR2 YYREEE (reference sequence). This CDR3 reads CASSFGREAPDTQYF. CDR3 coding DNA: TGTGCCAGCAGCTTCGGGCGGGAGGCTCCAGATACGCAGTATTTT.

The chain uses TRBV2 and TRBJ2-1, with TRBD2 matching over 11 bases. This CDR3 is 15 amino acids long. CDR1 and CDR2 from the germline V gene are SNHLY and FYNNEI. V lost 6 bases and J lost 5; bases outside the gene matches: 6. CDR3 protein: CASSWTSGLNNEQFF. The CDR3 nucleotides read TGTGCCAGCAGCTGGACTAGCGGGTTAAACAATGAGCAGTTCTTC.

The CDR3 loop is CASSLGEPPYEQYF. In nucleotides, the CDR3 is TGTGCCAGCAGTTTGGGAGAGCCCCCCTACGAGCAGTACTTC. The chain joins TRBV28 to TRBJ2-7; D is possibly TRBD2 (5 bases). Germline V gene data show CDR1 as MDHEN and CDR2 as SYDVKM. Trimming removed 3 bases from V and 2 bases from J, with 11 bases in between. The CDR3 runs to 14 residues.

This clone was picked up a small number of times. The chain combines TRBV7-8 with TRBJ1-4; possible D gene TRBD1, 6 bases. Trimming removed 1 base at V and 3 bases at J, with 9 bases between. From germline, CDR1 is SGHVS and CDR2 FQNEAQ. This CDR3 region has 15 residues. CDR3 bases: TGTGCCAGCAGCTTAGGCGCAGGGGCTAATGAAAAACTGTTTTTT. This translates into CASSLGAGANEKLFF.

V usage is TRBV25-1 and J usage is TRBJ2-2; 8 bases map to TRBD1. Germline V CDR1 and CDR2: MGHDK, SYGVNS. There are 17 residues in the CDR3. J gave up 2 bases and V 1 base, and 6 bases lay outside the gene matches. CDR3 in DNA: TGTGCCAGCAGTGAATGGTTACAGGGGGAAAACACCGGGGAGCTGTTTTTT. Amino acids: CASSEWLQGENTGELFF.

The CDR3 reads CAISGTANTEAFF. In nucleotides, the CDR3 is TGTGCCATCAGTGGGACAGCGAACACTGAAGCTTTCTTT. V gene TRBV10-3 combines with J gene TRBJ1-1, with TRBD1 as a possible D gene (6 bases). This CDR3 region has 13 residues. Trimming took 4 bases from V and 1 from J, leaving 7 bases between them. CDR1 ENHRY and CDR2 SYGVKD come from the germline V gene.

The rearrangement uses TRBV7-2 and TRBJ2-1, with 11 bases fitting TRBD1. The CDR3 consists of 14 residues. Germline V gives CDR1 SGHTA, CDR2 FQGNSA. Trimming removed 4 bases from V and 8 bases from J; junction bases left unmatched: 4. CDR3 coding DNA: TGTGCCAGCAGCTCCGGGACAGGGGGACATGAGCAGTTCTTC. Its protein is CASSSGTGGHEQFF.

This clone appeared a single time. V gene TRBV5-1 combines with J gene TRBJ1-2; TRBD1 is a possible D gene (6 bases). V shed 3 bases and J shed 2 bases, with 17 bases lying between them. The CDR3 runs 16 residues. The germline gives CDR1 SGHRS, CDR2 YFSETQ. The CDR3 spells CASSSGGQQLNYGYTF. DNA for the CDR3: TGCGCCAGCAGCTCAGGCGGACAGCAACTAAACTATGGCTACACCTTC.

The chain is built from TRBV30 and TRBJ1-2; 8 bases fit TRBD1. Losses at the gene ends were 8 bases for V and 8 bases for J; bases not matched to a gene: 13. Germline V gene sequence: CDR1 GTSNPN, CDR2 SVGIG (reference sequence). The CDR3 sequence is 13 residues long. CDR3 bases: TGTGCCGTTGGTAATTGGACAGGGTTGGGCTACACCTTC. Its protein product is CAVGNWTGLGYTF.